Shown below are 23 T cell receptor beta chains from a single sample sequenced in a study of regulatory T cells in long-lasting Graves disease. Both iRepertoire HTBI primers and Arm-PCR of CDR3 regions were used to build the TCR beta libraries. TCRdb processed the multiplex PCR reads anew with MiXCR; each CDR3 protein has one entry. Here the sample spans 430,000 or so distinct CDR3 sequences, roughly a fifth being singletons. Sample time point: persistent/refractory GD, antithyroid drugs over 5 years with positive TRAb. The authors made the TCR library using RNA they extracted from PBMCs. The specimen was peripheral blood mononuclear cells (PBMCs), collected when the disease was refractory, from a patient treated with antithyroid drugs. The receptor set was obtained from a female donor with Graves disease.

This clonotype was detected many times. The chain employs TRBV20-1 and TRBJ2-7; D unclear. V gave up 1 base and J gave up 5 bases, with 12 bases separating them. The CDR3 has 13 amino acids. Per the germline V gene, CDR1 is DFQATT and CDR2 is SNEGSKA (reference sequence). CDR3 DNA sequence: TGCAGTGCTAGAGCGCCCGGGTTCGACGAGCAGTACTTC. Translated, it gives CSARAPGFDEQYF.

This clonotype was seen many times. V usage is TRBV5-4 and J usage is TRBJ2-7; no definite D call. Germline CDR1 reads SGHNT; CDR2 reads YYREEE (reference sequence). The V end lost 0 bases, the J end lost 0 bases, and 4 bases lay between the germline ends. The CDR3 runs 13 residues. The CDR3 region is CASSLDLSYEQYF. CDR3 bases: TGTGCCAGCAGCTTGGATCTCTCCTACGAGCAGTACTTC.

The rearrangement joins TRBV20-1 to TRBJ1-6; D is unclear. V lost 3 bases to trimming and J lost 6 bases, with 6 bases between them. Germline assignment: CDR1 DFQATT and CDR2 SNEGSKA (reference sequence). The CDR3 is 12 residues long. In DNA, the CDR3 is TGCAGTGCTAGGCCCGCTAATTCACCCCTCCACTTT. This codes for CSARPANSPLHF.

The CDR3 loop is CASSLAGQINTGELFF. Written as DNA, the CDR3 is TGCGCCAGCAGCTTGGCCGGACAGATCAACACCGGGGAGCTGTTTTTT. This sequence joins TRBV5-1 and TRBJ2-2, with D possibly TRBD1 on 6 matching bases. Deletions cut 0 bases from V and 2 bases from J, with 11 bases between. The CDR3 is made up of 16 amino acids. CDR1 SGHRS and CDR2 YFSETQ come from the germline V gene.

Notes on this clonotype: Just one base apart from a much larger clone, this may be a read error. This sequence joins TRBV29-1 and TRBJ1-4, with D perhaps matching TRBD1 (6 bases). CDR1 and CDR2 from the germline V gene are SQVTM and ANQGSEA. The germline V and J ends were trimmed by 3 bases and 12 bases, with 17 bases remaining between them. The CDR3 spans 13 residues. This chain's CDR3 is CSVEDARGGELFF. CDR3 sequence (DNA): TGCAGCGTTGAGGATGCCAGGGGTGGAGAACTGTTTTTT.

This clonotype appeared a few times. The rearrangement links TRBV27 to TRBJ2-1; D unresolved. The ends were cut back, 2 bases at V and 7 bases at J, with 18 bases in the middle. CDR1 is MNHEY and CDR2 is SMNVEV in the germline V gene (reference sequence). The CDR3 length is 16 residues. In nucleotides, the CDR3 is TGTGCCAGCAGTTTAGCTTGGGTAGCCGCTCGTAATGAGCAGTTCTTC. Translated: CASSLAWVAARNEQFF.

In its sample, this clonotype was seen a few times. This rearrangement joins TRBV5-4 to TRBJ2-7, with D maybe TRBD1 (7 bases). Germline assignment: CDR1 SGHNT and CDR2 YYREEE (reference sequence). Deletions cut 3 bases from V and 9 bases from J, with 16 bases between. This CDR3 is 13 amino acids long. This CDR3 is CASSSDYRGVQYF. CDR3 in DNA: TGTGCCAGCAGCTCGGACTACAGGGGCGTGCAGTACTTC.

This clonotype showed up many times. This chain uses TRBV6-2 or TRBV6-3 with TRBJ2-7, with 12 bases matching TRBD2. The CDR3 covers 16 residues. J gave up 0 bases and V 0 bases, and 0 bases lay outside the gene matches. Germline V gives CDR1 MNHEY, CDR2 SVGEGT. The CDR3, as DNA: TGTGCCAGCAGTTACTCGGGACTAGCGGGCTCCTACGAGCAGTACTTC. Residues: CASSYSGLAGSYEQYF.

In its sample, this clonotype was seen a few times. This may arise from a read error, as a much more abundant clone is one base away. The chain has TRBV6-2 or TRBV6-3 and TRBJ1-1; D gene ambiguous. V gave up 2 bases and J gave up 1 base, with 2 bases separating them. CDR1 is MNHEY and CDR2 is SVGEGT in the germline V gene. CDR3 length: 12 amino acids. The CDR3 reads CASSYKNTEAFF. The CDR3 nucleotides are TGTGCCAGCAGTTACAAGAACACTGAAGCTTTCTTT.

A word on this clonotype: A single base separates this from a much larger clone, so it may be a read error. J is TRBJ1-2 and V is TRBV28, with TRBD1 matching over 10 bases. V lost 6 bases, J lost 8 bases, and 9 bases stayed unmatched. CDR1 MDHEN and CDR2 SYDVKM come from the germline V gene. The CDR3 has 14 amino acids. The DNA for the CDR3 is TGTGCCAGCAGCGTTGGGGGGACAGGGGAAGGCTACACCTTC. Its protein is CASSVGGTGEGYTF.

This chain uses TRBV20-1 with TRBJ1-2; tentatively, D is TRBD1 (5 bases). Looked up from germline, CDR1 is DFQATT and CDR2 is SNEGSKA (reference sequence). V was clipped by 6 bases and J by 2 bases, with 13 bases between them. CDR3 length: 13 residues. The CDR3 protein is CSAQRGENYGYTF. In nucleotides, the CDR3 is TGCAGTGCCCAGAGGGGCGAAAACTATGGCTACACCTTC.

This clonotype was seen many times. The CDR3 DNA reads TGCAGTGCTTATTCTGACAGTCCGGAGACCCAGTACTTC. It translates to CSAYSDSPETQYF. The V and J genes are TRBV20-1 and TRBJ2-5, with D perhaps TRBD1 (5 bases). CDR1 is DFQATT, CDR2 SNEGSKA, per germline (reference sequence). The CDR3 sequence is 13 residues long. V lost 5 bases to trimming and J lost 5 bases, with 15 bases between them.

V gene TRBV11-2 combines with J gene TRBJ2-5; 8 bases are a match to TRBD2. The CDR3 sequence is 18 residues long. The V segment lost 4 bases and the J segment 1 base; nucleotides outside the gene matches: 14. Germline loops: CDR1 SGHAT, CDR2 FQNNGV. The CDR3 DNA reads TGTGCCAGCAGCTCCCGGAGCGGGAGCCCATACCTCCAAGAGACCCAGTACTTC. Amino acids: CASSSRSGSPYLQETQYF. Combining the CDR3 with reference TRBV11-2 and TRBJ2-5 gives the whole variable domain EAGVAQSPRYKIIEKRQSVAFWCNPISGHATLYWYQQILGQGPKLLIQFQNNGVVDDSQLPKDRFSAERLKGVDSTLKIQPAKLEDSAVYLCASSSRSGSPYLQETQYFGPGTRLLVL.

V gene TRBV3-1 combines with J gene TRBJ1-2; tentatively, D is TRBD1 (6 bases). The CDR3 spans 15 residues. The germline CDR1 and CDR2 sequences are LGHDT and YNNKEL (reference sequence). Trimming left V 7 bases short and J 4 bases short, with 19 bases between. This CDR3 is CASNPDSTKTYGYTF. The CDR3 coding sequence is TGTGCCAGCAATCCGGACAGTACAAAGACCTATGGCTACACCTTC.

The CDR3 loop reads CASSYQLGLAKTPSTDTQYF. The CDR3 region has the DNA TGTGCCAGCAGCTACCAACTCGGACTAGCCAAGACGCCTAGCACAGATACGCAGTATTTT. V gene TRBV5-4 combines with J gene TRBJ2-3, with TRBD2 matching 8 bases. The CDR3 is 20 residues long. V shed 3 bases, J shed 0 bases, and the junction held 18 bases outside the gene matches. CDR1 is SGHNT, CDR2 YYREEE, per germline (reference sequence).

This clonotype was seen only a few times. This chain joins TRBV4-1 and TRBJ2-1; D is possibly TRBD2 (5 bases). The CDR3 contains 15 residues. Trimming took off 3 bases at V and 6 bases at J, with 15 bases between the two ends. Germline V gene sequence: CDR1 MGHRA, CDR2 YSYEKL. The CDR3 loop reads CASSHPPSEGNEQFF. CDR3 nucleotides: TGCGCCAGCAGCCACCCTCCCTCTGAGGGCAATGAGCAGTTCTTC.

The chain combines TRBV12-3 or TRBV12-4 with TRBJ2-3, with D unclear. This CDR3 contains 11 residues. Trimming cost V 2 bases and J 8 bases, with 5 bases left between them. The CDR3 DNA follows: TGTGCCAGCAGTTTAACGGGTACGCAGTATTTT. It encodes CASSLTGTQYF.

The chain recombines TRBV4-1 with TRBJ2-5; 12 bases align to TRBD2. CDR1 MGHRA and CDR2 YSYEKL come from the germline V gene. CDR3 length: 17 amino acids. V shed 6 bases, J shed 5 bases, and the junction held 13 bases outside the gene matches. DNA of the CDR3: TGCGCCAGCAGTCGGGGACTAGCGGGCACCCCTGGGGAGACCCAGTACTTC. Translated: CASSRGLAGTPGETQYF.

This clonotype was observed many times. This rearrangement joins TRBV13 to TRBJ2-5, with TRBD2 matching 8 bases. Germline CDR1 reads PRHDT; CDR2 reads FYEKMQ (reference sequence). With V trimmed by 5 bases and J by 5 bases, 13 bases remained unmatched. The CDR3 sequence is 16 residues long. The CDR3 bases are TGTGCCAGCAGCCATAGCGGGGCCAGGGTGGAGGAGACCCAGTACTTC. Amino acids: CASSHSGARVEETQYF.

This clonotype was seen repeatedly, ten times or more. The V gene is TRBV5-1, the J gene TRBJ1-1, with D perhaps matching TRBD1 (5 bases). The CDR3 has 15 residues. From germline, CDR1 is SGHRS and CDR2 YFSETQ. V lost 3 bases and J lost 4, with 16 bases in between. The CDR3 protein is CASSWEPGGSTEAFF. CDR3 coding DNA: TGCGCCAGCAGCTGGGAACCGGGGGGGTCCACTGAAGCTTTCTTT.

Notes on this clonotype: Just one base apart from a much larger clone, this may be a read error. The conserved closing phenylalanine or tryptophan is absent in this CDR3, likely reflecting a read error. J is TRBJ2-5 and V is TRBV24-1; 9 bases are a match to TRBD1. V shed 6 bases, J shed 5 bases, and the junction held 6 bases outside the gene matches. The CDR3 has 14 amino acids. Germline V gives CDR1 KGHDR, CDR2 SFDVKD. The CDR3 nucleotides read TGTGCCACCAGTCCAACAGGGGGCCCCGAGACCCAGTACTCC. Its protein is CATSPTGGPETQYS.

There are a few counts of this clonotype. The chain joins TRBV6-1 to TRBJ1-3; 10 bases agree with TRBD1. V lost 5 bases, J lost 11 bases, and 9 bases stayed unmatched. The CDR3 is made up of 14 amino acids. The germline V gene encodes CDR1 MNHNS and CDR2 SASEGT. CDR3 region: CASSIPGTGVSIYF. CDR3 in DNA: TGTGCCAGCAGTATCCCGGGGACAGGGGTCTCCATATATTTT.

At least ten counts were recorded for this clonotype. The CDR3 loop reads CASSPPLALAEQYF. The CDR3, as DNA: TGTGCCAGCAGTCCTCCTCTAGCGCTAGCGGAGCAGTACTTC. This sequence joins TRBV28 and TRBJ2-7; D perhaps matches TRBD2 (6 bases). From germline, CDR1 is MDHEN and CDR2 SYDVKM. There are 14 residues in the CDR3. V was clipped by 5 bases and J by 7 bases, with 18 bases between them.